The 26 T cell receptor beta chains below come from one sample, sequenced in a study of blood T cell repertoires in COVID-19. Sequencing was performed with immunoSEQ multiplex PCR; in TCRdb, only in-frame clones are kept and a portion is missing. This table has some 73,000 clones, 65% to 90% appearing once. Sequences were obtained from peripheral blood. These receptors were taken from a man between 45 and 60 years old with COVID-19, enrolled during active disease.

The J gene is TRBJ1-2, the V gene TRBV6-1; a weak D match, TRBD1 (6 bases). The germline CDR1 and CDR2 sequences are MNHNS and SASEGT. The CDR3 contains 13 residues. The germline V and J ends were trimmed by 2 bases and 12 bases, with 16 bases remaining between them. CDR3 nucleotide sequence: TGTGCCAGCAGTGAAACTCTCGGACAGATGCACACCTTC. Its protein is CASSETLGQMHTF.

The chain couples TRBV11-3 to TRBJ1-2; tentatively, D is TRBD1 (5 bases). CDR3 length equals 14 residues. Germline V gives CDR1 SGHNT, CDR2 YENEEA. The ends were cut back, 3 bases at V and 1 base at J, with 9 bases in the middle. The CDR3: CASSLGGDNYGYTF. The CDR3 coding sequence is TGTGCCAGCAGCTTGGGGGGTGATAACTATGGCTACACCTTC.

The DNA of the CDR3 is TGTGCCAGCTCACCGAGGCAGGGGGACGAGCAGTACTTC. It encodes CASSPRQGDEQYF. The chain carries TRBV18 and TRBJ2-7; 7 positions agree with TRBD1. Trimming cost V 3 bases and J 5 bases; bases outside gene matches: 4. Germline lookup yields CDR1 KGHSH and CDR2 LQKENI. The CDR3 length is 13 residues.

The J gene is TRBJ2-7, the V gene TRBV4-2; TRBD2 is a possible D gene (5 bases). V was clipped by 4 bases and J by 0 bases, with 13 bases between them. This CDR3 comprises 15 residues. Per germline, CDR1 LGHNA and CDR2 YNFKEQ. The CDR3 sequence is CASSRDGLVSYEQYF. The CDR3 bases are TGTGCCAGCAGCCGAGACGGACTGGTCTCCTACGAGCAGTACTTC.

The J gene is TRBJ2-3, the V gene TRBV6-4; maybe TRBD2 (6 bases). CDR3 length equals 15 residues. The germline gives CDR1 MRHNA, CDR2 SNTAGT. V lost 0 bases and J 3 bases, leaving 10 bases between the germline ends. The CDR3, as DNA: TGTGCCAGCAGTGACTCCGGGGGAGGAACAGATACGCAGTATTTT. It yields the protein CASSDSGGGTDTQYF.

The table lists this clone with a count of one. The J gene is TRBJ1-6, the V gene TRBV3-1 (or the pseudogene TRBV3-2), with D unclear. The CDR3 spans 14 residues. In germline, CDR1 is LGHDT, CDR2 YNNKEL (reference sequence). Trimming pared 1 base from V and 7 bases from J, leaving 8 bases between. The CDR3 is CASSQVERNSPLHF. The CDR3 DNA follows: TGTGCCAGCAGCCAAGTAGAAAGAAATTCACCCCTCCACTTT.

CDR3 loop: CASSDTGSPGELFF. CDR3 bases: TGTGCCAGCAGTGATACAGGGAGCCCCGGGGAGCTGTTTTTT. The chain employs TRBV28 and TRBJ2-2; D may be TRBD1 (6 bases). The germline gives CDR1 MDHEN, CDR2 SYDVKM. This CDR3 spans 14 amino acids. V was cut by 5 bases and J by 6 bases, with 13 bases left in between.

The genes are TRBV24-1 and TRBJ2-3, with D tentatively TRBD1 (6 bases). CDR1 KGHDR and CDR2 SFDVKD come from the germline V gene. The CDR3 covers 14 residues. The V end lost 3 bases, the J end lost 5 bases, and 11 bases lay between the germline ends. The CDR3 DNA sequence: TGTGCCACCAGTGATCCCAGGGGAGTAGATACGCAGTATTTT. Its protein is CATSDPRGVDTQYF.

A single count supports this clone. The rearrangement uses TRBV7-9 and TRBJ2-1; 13 positions agree with TRBD2. CDR1 is SEHNR, CDR2 FQNEAQ, per germline (reference sequence). The CDR3 length is 15 residues. The V and J ends lost 5 bases and 7 bases, in that order; junction bases with no gene match: 5. The CDR3 bases are TGTGCCAGCAGCCGGACTAGCGGGAGTAGGAATGAGCAGTTCTTC. This encodes CASSRTSGSRNEQFF.

This clone was detected only once. The V and J genes are TRBV28 and TRBJ1-2; weak D call: TRBD1 (6 bases). Germline CDR1 and CDR2: MDHEN and SYDVKM. Trimming removed 5 bases at V and 5 bases at J, with 9 bases between. This CDR3 is built from 12 residues. CDR3 nucleotides: TGTGCCAGCAGTAAACAGGGTTATGGCTACACCTTC. Protein: CASSKQGYGYTF.

The DNA of the CDR3 is TGTGCCAGCAGTGTAAGGGGGCACGGTCAGCCCCAGCATTTT. Translating it yields CASSVRGHGQPQHF. The chain uses TRBV2 and TRBJ1-5; 7 bases align to TRBD1. The length of the CDR3 is 14 residues. Germline CDR1 and CDR2: SNHLY and FYNNEI. Trimming removed 4 bases from V and 6 bases from J; junction bases left unmatched: 6.

The chain employs TRBV11-2 and TRBJ2-2; 16 bases match TRBD2. V trimming: 7 bases; J trimming: 4 bases; junction bases outside the gene matches: 6. CDR3 length: 17 residues. The V gene's germline CDR1 is SGHAT and CDR2 FQNNGV. In nucleotides, the CDR3 is TGTGCCAGCATGGGACTAGCGGGAGGGCCAGGCACCGGGGAGCTGTTTTTT. It encodes CASMGLAGGPGTGELFF.

The V gene is TRBV10-3, the J gene TRBJ2-7; 7 bases align to TRBD1. Germline assignment: CDR1 ENHRY and CDR2 SYGVKD. V lost 10 bases and J lost 2; bases outside the gene matches: 11. CDR3 size: 14 residues. The CDR3 sequence is CATQPRTGTYEQYF. For the CDR3, the DNA is TGTGCCACACAACCGAGGACAGGCACCTACGAGCAGTACTTC.

This clone came up once. V gene TRBV3-1 (or the pseudogene TRBV3-2) combines with J gene TRBJ1-1; D might be TRBD1 (6 bases). The germline V and J ends were trimmed by 4 bases and 1 base, with 10 bases remaining between them. CDR1 is LGHDT, CDR2 YNNKEL, per germline (reference sequence). The CDR3 length is 14 residues. CDR3 sequence: CASSPGHSNTEAFF. CDR3 DNA sequence: TGTGCCAGCAGCCCGGGACACTCGAACACTGAAGCTTTCTTT.

The V call is TRBV27, the J call TRBJ2-1; 12 positions match TRBD1. Germline lookup yields CDR1 MNHEY and CDR2 SMNVEV (reference sequence). The trim removed 5 bases at V and 4 bases at J, leaving 3 bases unmatched. The CDR3 covers 15 residues. The CDR3 region is CASSRGQGAYNEQFF. In DNA, the CDR3 is TGTGCCAGCAGTAGGGGACAGGGGGCTTACAATGAGCAGTTCTTC.

This rearrangement joins TRBV5-1 to TRBJ1-3; D not resolved. The V end was cut by 4 bases, the J end by 4 bases, with 12 bases between. CDR3 size: 14 residues. Germline V lookup: CDR1 SGHRS, CDR2 YFSETQ. This CDR3 is CASSRDQRGNTIYF. The CDR3 DNA reads TGCGCCAGCAGCCGCGACCAGCGGGGAAACACCATATATTTT.

V is TRBV11-1 and J is TRBJ1-2; maybe TRBD1 (5 bases). Trimming removed 5 bases at V and 3 bases at J, with 10 bases between. This CDR3 has 13 amino acids. The germline V gene has CDR1 SGHAT and CDR2 FQDESV (reference sequence). The DNA for the CDR3 is TGTGCCAGCAGCGCAGGGATCTACTATGGCTACACCTTC. Amino acids: CASSAGIYYGYTF.

The J gene is TRBJ2-3, the V gene TRBV5-1; TRBD2 might be the D (7 bases). Trimming shortened V by 0 bases and J by 6 bases, and 17 bases separated the two germline ends. The germline CDR1 and CDR2 sequences are SGHRS and YFSETQ. This CDR3 contains 16 residues. CDR3 residues: CASSLVGAGVADTQYF. The CDR3 bases are TGCGCCAGCAGCTTGGTGGGGGCGGGGGTTGCGGATACGCAGTATTTT.

The chain uses TRBV2 and TRBJ2-2, with D possibly being TRBD2 (6 bases). Deletions cut 6 bases from V and 2 bases from J, with 13 bases between. The CDR3 runs 15 residues. CDR1 is SNHLY, CDR2 FYNNEI, per germline. CDR3 amino acids: CASRRDDTNTGELFF. The CDR3 DNA reads TGTGCCAGCAGGCGGGATGACACCAACACCGGGGAGCTGTTTTTT.

This clone was observed once. The chain is built from TRBV27 and TRBJ2-4, with D possibly TRBD2 on 6 matching bases. The CDR3 is made up of 16 amino acids. In germline, CDR1 is MNHEY, CDR2 SMNVEV (reference sequence). The V and J ends lost 4 bases and 3 bases respectively, with 16 bases between them. CDR3 bases: TGTGCCAGCAGTTCCCCTAGCGTGTACGGCAAAAACATTCAGTACTTC. It yields the protein CASSSPSVYGKNIQYF.

The CDR3: CASGIPGPSGEQYF. CDR3 DNA sequence: TGTGCCAGCGGGATCCCGGGCCCGTCGGGAGAGCAGTACTTC. The J gene is TRBJ2-7, the V gene TRBV11-2; D may be TRBD2 (5 bases). The germline V and J ends were trimmed by 8 bases and 7 bases, with 21 bases remaining between them. The CDR3 consists of 14 residues. The germline V gene has CDR1 SGHAT and CDR2 FQNNGV.

This chain connects TRBV5-4 to TRBJ2-7; weak D call: TRBD2 (6 bases). CDR1 SGHNT and CDR2 YYREEE come from the germline V gene (reference sequence). This CDR3 region has 15 residues. Deletions cut 0 bases from V and 4 bases from J, with 14 bases between. The CDR3 DNA reads TGTGCCAGCAGCTTGGGAGGGGAGGTTGCGTACGAGCAGTACTTC. Translation: CASSLGGEVAYEQYF.

The V gene is TRBV9, the J gene TRBJ2-2, with 11 bases fitting TRBD1. This CDR3 contains 20 residues. Germline-derived CDR1 and CDR2 are SGDLS and YYNGEE. V lost 4 bases to trimming and J lost 3 bases; unmatched junction nucleotides: 17. CDR3 bases: TGTGCCAGCAGCCCCCGCATTAAAGTGGACAGGGGGCGCGACACCGGGGAGCTGTTTTTT. This sequence encodes CASSPRIKVDRGRDTGELFF.

The chain joins TRBV19 to TRBJ2-7, with D perhaps matching TRBD1 (7 bases). The CDR3 consists of 17 residues. Trimming removed 3 bases at V and 1 base at J, with 19 bases between. Germline V gene lookup returns CDR1 LNHDA and CDR2 SQIVND (reference sequence). CDR3 residues: CASSISDSGRGSYEQYF. DNA for the CDR3: TGTGCCAGTAGTATCTCCGATAGCGGCAGGGGGTCCTACGAGCAGTACTTC.

The chain couples TRBV30 to TRBJ1-1; D remains unclear. This CDR3 spans 13 amino acids. Deletions cut 2 bases from V and 1 base from J, with 8 bases between. The germline CDR1 and CDR2 sequences are GTSNPN and SVGIG (reference sequence). The CDR3: CAWSPNRNTEAFF. The DNA for the CDR3 is TGTGCCTGGAGTCCTAATAGGAACACTGAAGCTTTCTTT.

The chain recombines TRBV29-1 with TRBJ2-6; 8 bases line up with TRBD1. V lost 8 bases, J lost 1 base, and 10 bases stayed unmatched. Germline V CDR1 and CDR2: SQVTM, ANQGSEA. The CDR3 covers 16 residues. CDR3 sequence reads: CSFSGTGISGANVLTF. CDR3 DNA sequence: TGCAGCTTTTCCGGGACAGGAATTTCTGGGGCCAACGTCCTGACTTTC.